Described below is a single TCR beta chain sequence and its context. MiXCR, applied by TCRdb to the 5' RACE reads, yields one record per CDR3 protein. Among around 530,000 distinct CDR3 sequences listed, 12% to 15% were seen once. The data stem from a study of identical twins. CDR1 and CDR2 (germline): DFQATT, SNEGSKA (reference sequence). J was trimmed by 7 bases and V by 0 bases; bases with no gene match: 20. CDR3 length equals 20 residues. The sample was also linked to a second study, of yellow fever vaccine responses in identical twins.

This chain joins TRBV20-1 and TRBJ2-3; TRBD2 agrees at 12 bases. The sequence was collected from a woman aged 18-35 years in good health. The sample taken for sequencing was CD4+ T cells sorted from blood. CDR3: CSARDWSSGSLAGGSHTQYF. CDR3 DNA: TGCAGTGCTAGAGACTGGAGTTCGGGGTCGCTAGCGGGAGGGTCACATACGCAGTATTTT.